The next 5 T cell receptor beta chains were all read from a single sample in a study of T cell responses to AZD1222 COVID-19 vaccine. Clones were sequenced by immunoSEQ multiplex PCR, and TCRdb holds only the in-frame ones, with some missing. The sample contains 100,000 to 150,000 clones, just over 90% of which appear only once. The starting material was peripheral blood, obtained on day 0 of AZD1222 vaccination. The receptors derive from an adult in good health.

This chain uses TRBV7-2 with TRBJ2-1; 12 bases are a match to TRBD2. Unmatched junction bases numbered 9, after V lost 2 bases and J lost 7 bases. CDR3 length: 17 residues. The V gene's germline CDR1 is SGHTA and CDR2 FQGNSA. CDR3 region: CASSLFAGLAGLNEQFF. The CDR3 coding sequence is TGTGCCAGCAGCTTATTCGCGGGACTAGCGGGCCTTAATGAGCAGTTCTTC.

The V and J genes are TRBV5-1 and TRBJ2-1; maybe TRBD2 (6 bases). Germline-derived CDR1 and CDR2 are SGHRS and YFSETQ. The CDR3 is made up of 13 amino acids. The germline V and J ends were trimmed by 2 bases and 8 bases, with 11 bases remaining between them. CDR3 in amino acids: CASSFSSGHEQFF. CDR3 coding DNA: TGCGCCAGCAGCTTTAGCAGCGGGCATGAGCAGTTCTTC. Based on the CDR3 plus reference TRBV5-1 and TRBJ2-1, the full variable domain is KAGVTQTPRYLIKTRGQQVTLSCSPISGHRSVSWYQQTPGQGLQFLFEYFSETQRNKGNFPGRFSGRQFSNSRSEMNVSTLELGDSALYLCASSFSSGHEQFFGPGTRLTVL.

This clone was detected once. The V gene is TRBV7-6, the J gene TRBJ2-1; 14 nucleotides agree with TRBD2. In germline, CDR1 is SGHVS, CDR2 FNYEAQ. V shed 2 bases, J shed 8 bases, and the junction held 5 bases outside the gene matches. The CDR3 totals 16 residues. The CDR3 protein is CASSLSGTSGSYEQFF. The CDR3 nucleotides are TGTGCCAGCAGCTTATCCGGGACTAGCGGGAGTTATGAGCAGTTCTTC.

V and J are TRBV2 and TRBJ1-6; 8 bases map to TRBD1. The CDR3 is 14 amino acids. Germline V lookup: CDR1 SNHLY, CDR2 FYNNEI. The trim removed 4 bases at V and 9 bases at J, leaving 5 bases unmatched. The CDR3 sequence: CASSGQGSGSPLHF. CDR3 bases: TGTGCCAGCAGTGGACAGGGGAGCGGTTCACCCCTCCACTTT.

The gene calls are TRBV18 and TRBJ2-2; D ambiguous. Germline assignment: CDR1 KGHSH and CDR2 LQKENI. CDR3 length equals 14 residues. V was pared by 1 base and J by 4 bases, with 7 bases between. The CDR3 DNA sequence: TGTGCCAGCTCACCACTCCCAGGCACCGGGGAGCTGTTTTTT. It yields the protein CASSPLPGTGELFF.